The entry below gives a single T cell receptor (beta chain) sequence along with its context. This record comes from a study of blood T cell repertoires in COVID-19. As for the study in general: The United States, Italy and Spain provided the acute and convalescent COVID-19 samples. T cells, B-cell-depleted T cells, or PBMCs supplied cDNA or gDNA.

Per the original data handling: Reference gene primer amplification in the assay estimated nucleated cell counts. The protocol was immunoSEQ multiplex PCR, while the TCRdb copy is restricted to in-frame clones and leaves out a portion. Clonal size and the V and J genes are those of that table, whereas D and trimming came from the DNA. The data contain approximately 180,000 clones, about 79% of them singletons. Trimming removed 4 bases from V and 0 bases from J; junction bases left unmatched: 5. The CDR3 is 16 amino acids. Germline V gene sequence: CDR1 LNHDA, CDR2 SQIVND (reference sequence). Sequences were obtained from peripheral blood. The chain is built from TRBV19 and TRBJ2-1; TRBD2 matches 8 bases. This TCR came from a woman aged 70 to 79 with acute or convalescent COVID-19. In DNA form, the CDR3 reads TGTGCCAGTAGTAGGGGGACTAGTCCCTCCTACAATGAGCAGTTCTTC. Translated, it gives CASSRGTSPSYNEQFF.